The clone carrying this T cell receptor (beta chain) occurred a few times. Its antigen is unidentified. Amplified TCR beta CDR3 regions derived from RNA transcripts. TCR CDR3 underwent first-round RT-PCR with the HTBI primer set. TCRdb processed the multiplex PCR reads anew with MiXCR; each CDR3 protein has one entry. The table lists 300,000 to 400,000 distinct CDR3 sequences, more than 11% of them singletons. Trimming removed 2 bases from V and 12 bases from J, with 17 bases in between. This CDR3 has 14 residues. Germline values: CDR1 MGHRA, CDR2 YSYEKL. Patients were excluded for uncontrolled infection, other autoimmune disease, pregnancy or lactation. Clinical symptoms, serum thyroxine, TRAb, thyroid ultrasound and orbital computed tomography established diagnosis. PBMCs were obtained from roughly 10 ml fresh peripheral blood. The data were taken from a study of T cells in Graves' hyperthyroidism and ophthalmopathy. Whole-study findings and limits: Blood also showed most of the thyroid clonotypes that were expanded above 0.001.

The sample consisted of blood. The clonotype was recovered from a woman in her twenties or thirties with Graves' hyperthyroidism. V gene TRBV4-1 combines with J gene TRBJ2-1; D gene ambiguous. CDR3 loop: CASSQLKTIDRQFF. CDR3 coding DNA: TGCGCCAGCAGCCAACTCAAGACAATTGATCGGCAGTTCTTC.